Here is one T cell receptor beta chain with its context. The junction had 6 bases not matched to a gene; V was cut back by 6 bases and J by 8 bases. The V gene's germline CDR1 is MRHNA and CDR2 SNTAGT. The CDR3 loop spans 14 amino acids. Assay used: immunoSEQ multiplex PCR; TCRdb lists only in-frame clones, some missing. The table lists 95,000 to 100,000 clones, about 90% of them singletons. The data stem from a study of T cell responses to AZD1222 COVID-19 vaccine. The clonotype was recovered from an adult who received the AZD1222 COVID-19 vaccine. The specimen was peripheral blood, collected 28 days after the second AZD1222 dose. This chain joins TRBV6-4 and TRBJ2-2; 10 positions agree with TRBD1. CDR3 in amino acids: CASSVDRGTGELFF. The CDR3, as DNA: TGTGCCAGCAGCGTGGACAGGGGGACTGGGGAGCTGTTTTTT.